A selection of T cell receptor beta chains follows, all from one sample in a study of T cell clones after liver transplantation. Some clones are missing from TCRdb's copy, which holds only in-frame ones; the method was immunoSEQ multiplex PCR. This sample carries around 77,000 clones, 80% of them seen once, and the ten largest clones take 0.79%. The material was CD4+ T cells from blood, obtained 12 months after liver transplant. The receptors derive from a human patient who received a liver transplant. Some T cells may have come from the graft donor. Each CDR3 is given with its conserved first and last residue. The D gene is left open where the match is weak. Clone size appears in some rows only: once, few, many, or a class for an expanded clone.

>TRBJ2-5|TRBV18|.|TRBD2
CASSPEGTNVEETQYF
TGTGCCAGCTCCCCGGAAGGGACTAATGTGGAGGAGACCCAGTACTTC
>TRBJ2-1|TRBV10-1|.|.
CASSEEPSEVEQFF
TGCGCCAGCAGTGAAGAACCTAGTGAGGTTGAGCAGTTCTTC
>TRBJ2-3|TRBV2|.|.
CASSYPSWAVSSTDTQYF
TGTGCCAGCAGTTACCCCTCCTGGGCGGTGTCTAGCACAGATACGCAGTATTTT
>TRBJ2-3|TRBV5-1|.|.
CASSPSGTDTQYF
TGCGCCAGCAGCCCGTCGGGGACAGATACGCAGTATTTT
>TRBJ2-4|TRBV30|.|.
CAWSVAWNIQYF
TGTGCCTGGAGTGTGGCTTGGAACATTCAGTACTTC
>TRBJ2-5|TRBV6-1|.|.
CASSRLQETQYF
TGTGCCAGCAGCCGGTTGCAAGAGACCCAGTACTTC
>TRBJ2-1|TRBV27|.|TRBD1
CASSWTGTGPYNEQFF
TGTGCCAGCAGTTGGACCGGGACAGGACCCTACAATGAGCAGTTCTTC
>TRBJ1-3|TRBV9|.|.
CASSGVQGGRSGNTIYF
TGTGCCAGCAGCGGGGTACAGGGAGGACGCTCTGGAAACACCATATATTTT
>TRBJ1-1|TRBV19|few|.
CASSIAPIQGMNTEAFF
TGTGCCAGTAGTATTGCCCCAATACAGGGAATGAACACTGAAGCTTTCTTT
>TRBJ2-5|TRBV29-1|.|.
CSAVDSSEAQYF
TGCAGCGCGGTCGACTCCTCAGAGGCCCAGTACTTC
>TRBJ1-2|TRBV7-9|.|TRBD1
CASSFRDRDYGYTF
TGTGCCAGCAGCTTCCGGGACAGAGACTATGGCTACACCTTC
>TRBJ2-7|TRBV2|.|TRBD2
CASTSLAGSPYEQYF
TGTGCCAGCACATCCTTAGCGGGAAGTCCCTACGAGCAGTACTTC
>TRBJ2-3|TRBV29-1|.|.
CSVEGVTSTDTQYF
TGCAGCGTTGAGGGGGTGACAAGCACAGATACGCAGTATTTT
>TRBJ1-3|TRBV18|.|TRBD1
CASSPGQGTLHSGNTIYF
TGTGCCAGCTCACCGGGACAGGGGACTTTACACTCTGGAAACACCATATATTTT
>TRBJ2-7|TRBV28|once|TRBD1
CASSLVDRVKSYEQYF
TGTGCCAGCAGTTTAGTGGACAGGGTGAAGTCCTACGAGCAGTACTTC
>TRBJ1-2|TRBV11-1|.|.
CASSLSPGLGSYTF
TGTGCCAGCAGCTTATCTCCGGGCCTAGGGAGCTACACCTTC
>TRBJ2-7|TRBV2|.|.
CASRSRGETYEQYF
TGTGCCAGCAGGTCTCGCGGCGAAACCTACGAGCAGTACTTC
>TRBJ1-1|TRBV10-3|.|.
CAISGGRNTEAFF
TGTGCCATCTCGGGGGGGCGGAACACTGAAGCTTTCTTT
>TRBJ2-2|TRBV28|.|.
CASISSGRDSGELFF
TGTGCCAGCATCTCCAGCGGGCGAGACTCCGGGGAGCTGTTTTTT
>TRBJ2-1|TRBV19|few|TRBD2
CASRPTPGGRARYNEQFF
TGTGCCAGTAGGCCTACCCCCGGCGGGAGGGCCCGATACAATGAGCAGTTCTTC
>TRBJ1-4|TRBV30|.|TRBD1
CAWSWGQHPREKLFF
TGTGCCTGGAGCTGGGGACAGCACCCTAGGGAAAAACTGTTTTTT
>TRBJ1-1|TRBV28|.|.
CASSFYPDMNTEAFF
TGTGCCAGCAGTTTTTATCCAGACATGAACACTGAAGCTTTCTTT
>TRBJ2-7|TRBV9|.|TRBD1
CASSPRDSSYEQYF
TGTGCCAGCAGCCCCAGGGACAGCTCCTACGAGCAGTACTTC
>TRBJ2-7|TRBV7-2|.|.
CASSLTRDVYEQYF
TGTGCCAGCAGCTTAACCCGGGACGTCTACGAGCAGTACTTC
>TRBJ1-5|TRBV6-5|.|.
CASSKEGGANQAQHF
TGTGCCAGCAGTAAGGAGGGGGGGGCCAATCAGGCCCAGCATTTT
>TRBJ1-1|TRBV6-5|.|.
CASSYSEQGLGQGAFF
TGTGCCAGCAGTTACTCCGAGCAGGGTTTAGGCCAAGGAGCTTTCTTT
>TRBJ1-2|TRBV7-9|few|.
CASSLRAGPTGYTF
TGTGCCAGCAGCTTAAGGGCAGGCCCAACGGGCTACACCTTC
>TRBJ2-3|TRBV9|.|.
CASSGLDQGDTQYF
TGTGCCAGCAGCGGACTCGACCAGGGGGATACGCAGTATTTT
>TRBJ1-1|TRBV4-2|few|.
CASVNGKGNTEAFF
TGTGCCAGCGTCAATGGGAAGGGGAACACTGAAGCTTTCTTT
>TRBJ2-1|TRBV7-3|.|TRBD2
CASSLTVHGLAGGNEQFF
TGTGCCAGCAGCTTAACAGTTCACGGACTAGCGGGAGGCAATGAGCAGTTCTTC
>TRBJ2-2|TRBV5-1|.|TRBD1
CASSFQGDTGELFF
TGCGCCAGCAGCTTCCAGGGGGACACCGGGGAGCTGTTTTTT
>TRBJ1-3|TRBV18|.|.
CASSPDGSIRNTIYF
TGTGCCAGCTCACCAGACGGTAGTATTCGTAACACCATATATTTT
>TRBJ2-2|TRBV18|.|TRBD2
CASSPPVPSGRITGELFF
TGTGCCAGCTCACCACCTGTCCCCAGCGGGAGAATCACCGGGGAGCTGTTTTTT
>TRBJ1-5|TRBV6-6|.|TRBD1
CASSWGQGRHQPQHF
TGTGCCAGCAGTTGGGGACAGGGGCGACATCAGCCCCAGCATTTT
>TRBJ1-1|TRBV5-1|.|.
CASSLTIVKTEAFF
TGCGCCAGCAGCTTGACTATTGTGAAGACTGAAGCTTTCTTT
>TRBJ1-5|TRBV29-1|.|TRBD1
CSVATGMGNQPQHF
TGCAGCGTGGCGACAGGGATGGGGAATCAGCCCCAGCATTTT
>TRBJ1-1|TRBV6-5|.|.
CASSEYAVNTEAFF
TGTGCCAGCAGTGAATATGCGGTGAACACTGAAGCTTTCTTT
>TRBJ1-3|TRBV14|.|.
CASSQGVNLLSGNTIYF
TGTGCCAGCAGCCAAGGTGTCAATCTTCTCTCTGGAAACACCATATATTTT
>TRBJ1-1|TRBV29-1|once|.
CSVVGQAMGNTEAFF
TGCAGCGTTGTCGGCCAGGCAATGGGAAACACTGAAGCTTTCTTT
>TRBJ2-1|TRBV5-1|few|.
CASSSTLREQFF
TGCGCCAGCAGCTCGACCCTACGTGAGCAGTTCTTC
>TRBJ1-2|TRBV19|.|.
CASSIMGRGSDGYTF
TGTGCCAGTAGTATAATGGGCAGGGGCTCTGATGGCTACACCTTC
>TRBJ2-5|TRBV15|.|TRBD2
CATSRDARLAGAETQYF
TGTGCCACCAGCAGAGATGCTCGACTAGCGGGAGCAGAGACCCAGTACTTC
>TRBJ2-3|TRBV4-3|.|.
CASSQGDTQYF
TGCGCCAGCAGCCAAGGAGATACGCAGTATTTT
>TRBJ1-5|TRBV28|.|TRBD1
CASKSLDREGQPQHF
TGTGCCAGCAAGAGCCTTGACAGGGAAGGCCAGCCCCAGCATTTT
>TRBJ1-2|TRBV7-2|.|.
CASSLGTLGGYGYTF
TGTGCCAGCAGCTTAGGGACCCTGGGTGGGTATGGCTACACCTTC
>TRBJ1-2|TRBV28|.|.
CASRRGALDGYTF
TGTGCCAGCAGACGTGGCGCCCTTGATGGCTACACCTTC
>TRBJ2-5|TRBV7-2|.|.
CASSYNYGGAQETQYF
TGTGCCAGCAGCTATAACTACGGGGGCGCTCAAGAGACCCAGTACTTC
>TRBJ2-2|TRBV7-9|.|.
CASSWTSGQLGELFF
TGTGCCAGCAGCTGGACTTCGGGCCAACTCGGGGAGCTGTTTTTT
>TRBJ2-1|TRBV7-2|once|TRBD2
CASSLGGLAGSLGQFF
TGTGCCAGCAGCTTAGGGGGGCTAGCGGGATCTTTGGGGCAGTTCTTC
>TRBJ2-1|TRBV14|few|TRBD2
CATGTSGKIGEQFF
TGTGCCACCGGGACTAGCGGGAAGATCGGGGAGCAGTTCTTC
>TRBJ2-1|TRBV9|.|.
CASSADGDSYNEQFF
TGTGCCAGCAGCGCCGACGGGGACTCCTACAATGAGCAGTTCTTC
>TRBJ1-1|TRBV7-8|.|.
CASSPMGRVNTEAFF
TGTGCCAGCAGCCCAATGGGACGGGTGAACACTGAAGCTTTCTTT